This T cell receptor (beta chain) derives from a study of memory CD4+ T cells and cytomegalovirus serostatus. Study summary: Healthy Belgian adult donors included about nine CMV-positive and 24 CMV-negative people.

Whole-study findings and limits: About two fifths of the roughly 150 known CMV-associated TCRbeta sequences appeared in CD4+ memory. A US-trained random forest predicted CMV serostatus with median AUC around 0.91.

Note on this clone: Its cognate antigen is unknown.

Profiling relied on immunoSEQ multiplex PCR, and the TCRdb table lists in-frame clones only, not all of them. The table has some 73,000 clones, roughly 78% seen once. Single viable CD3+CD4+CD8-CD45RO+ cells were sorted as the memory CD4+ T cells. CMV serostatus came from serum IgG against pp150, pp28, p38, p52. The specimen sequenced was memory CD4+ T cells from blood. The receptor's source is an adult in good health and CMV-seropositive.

Written as DNA, the CDR3 is TGTGCCAGCAGTCAGGATCGGAACGTCCTGACTTTC. Protein product: CASSQDRNVLTF. V usage is TRBV6-5 and J usage is TRBJ2-6, with unresolved D. Between the trimmed V and J ends, which lost 5 bases and 10 bases, there was a span of 9 bases. Germline V gene sequence: CDR1 MNHEY, CDR2 SVGAGI. The CDR3 length is 12 residues.